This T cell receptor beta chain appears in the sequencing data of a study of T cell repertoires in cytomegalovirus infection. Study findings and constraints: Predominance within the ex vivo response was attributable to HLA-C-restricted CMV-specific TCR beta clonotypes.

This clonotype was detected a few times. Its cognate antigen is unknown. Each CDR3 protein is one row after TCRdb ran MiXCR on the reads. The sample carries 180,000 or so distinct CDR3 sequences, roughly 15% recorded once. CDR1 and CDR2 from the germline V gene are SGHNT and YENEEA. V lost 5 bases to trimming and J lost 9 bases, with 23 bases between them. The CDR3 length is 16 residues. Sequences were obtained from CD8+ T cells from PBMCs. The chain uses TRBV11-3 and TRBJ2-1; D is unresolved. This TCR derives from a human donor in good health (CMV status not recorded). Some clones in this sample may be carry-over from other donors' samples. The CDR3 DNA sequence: TGTGCCAGCAGCACCCCGGTGGGAACGTCGGTTAGTGAGCAGTTCTTC. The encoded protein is CASSTPVGTSVSEQFF.